This T cell receptor (beta chain) was obtained from a study of blood T cell repertoires in COVID-19. Study-level information: Acute and convalescent COVID-19 specimens originated in the United States, Italy and Spain. PBMCs, B-cell-depleted T cells, or T cells provided the cDNA or gDNA that made up the material.

Under the authors' procedure: Reference gene primer amplification yielded estimated nucleated cell counts. Method: immunoSEQ multiplex PCR; TCRdb's copy keeps in-frame clones and lacks some. The V and J calls and clone size are taken from that table; D and trimming were inferred from the DNA. The sample has 200,000 to 250,000 clones, 80% to 90% seen once. Cohort assignment relied on participant-reported clinical history. The CDR3 extends over 14 amino acids. The germline CDR1 and CDR2 sequences are SGHDN and FVKESK. Trimming pared 2 bases from V and 3 bases from J, leaving 11 bases between. V is TRBV14 and J is TRBJ2-7, with TRBD1 as a possible D gene (6 bases). Sequenced material: PBMCs or T cells enriched from blood (not recorded which). The TCR was taken from a woman younger than 35 in a cohort exposed to, infected with or recovered from COVID-19 (not recorded which). The DNA of the CDR3 is TGTGCCAGCAGCCAATCGACAGGCGTCTACGAGCAGTACTTC. This translates into CASSQSTGVYEQYF.